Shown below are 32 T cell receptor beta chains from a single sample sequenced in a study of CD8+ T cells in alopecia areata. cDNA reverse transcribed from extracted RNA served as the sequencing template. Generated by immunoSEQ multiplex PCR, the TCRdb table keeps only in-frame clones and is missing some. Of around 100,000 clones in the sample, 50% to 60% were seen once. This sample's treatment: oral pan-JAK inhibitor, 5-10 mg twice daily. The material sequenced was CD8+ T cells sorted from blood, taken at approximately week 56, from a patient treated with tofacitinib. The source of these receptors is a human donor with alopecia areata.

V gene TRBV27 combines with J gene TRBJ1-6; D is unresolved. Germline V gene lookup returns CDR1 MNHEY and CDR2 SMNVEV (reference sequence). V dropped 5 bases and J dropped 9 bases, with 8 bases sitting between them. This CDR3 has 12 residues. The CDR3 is CASSTLSSPLHF. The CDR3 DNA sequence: TGTGCCAGCAGTACCCTTAGTTCACCCCTCCACTTT.

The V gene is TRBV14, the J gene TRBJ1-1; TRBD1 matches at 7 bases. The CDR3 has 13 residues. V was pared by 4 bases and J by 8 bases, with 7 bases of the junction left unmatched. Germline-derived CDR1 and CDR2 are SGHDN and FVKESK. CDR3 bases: TGTGCCAGCAGCCGACAGGGTTTTAAGGAAGCTTTCTTT. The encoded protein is CASSRQGFKEAFF. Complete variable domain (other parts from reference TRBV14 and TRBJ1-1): EAGVTQFPSHSVIEKGQTVTLRCDPISGHDNLYWYRRVMGKEIKFLLHFVKESKQDESGMPNNRFLAERTGGTYSTLKVQPAELEDSGVYFCASSRQGFKEAFFGQGTRLTVV.

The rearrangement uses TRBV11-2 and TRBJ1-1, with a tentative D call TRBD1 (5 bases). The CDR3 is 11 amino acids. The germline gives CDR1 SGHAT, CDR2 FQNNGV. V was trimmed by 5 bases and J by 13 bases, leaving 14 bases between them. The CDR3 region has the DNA TGTGCCAGCAGCACCCGACAGCGTTGTTTCTTT. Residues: CASSTRQRCFF.

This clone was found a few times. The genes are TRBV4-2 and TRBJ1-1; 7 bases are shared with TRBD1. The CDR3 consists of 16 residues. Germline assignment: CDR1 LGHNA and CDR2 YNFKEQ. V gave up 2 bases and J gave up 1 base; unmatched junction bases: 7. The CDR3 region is CASSQTIGTANTEAFF. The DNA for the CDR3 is TGTGCCAGCAGCCAAACAATCGGGACAGCGAACACTGAAGCTTTCTTT.

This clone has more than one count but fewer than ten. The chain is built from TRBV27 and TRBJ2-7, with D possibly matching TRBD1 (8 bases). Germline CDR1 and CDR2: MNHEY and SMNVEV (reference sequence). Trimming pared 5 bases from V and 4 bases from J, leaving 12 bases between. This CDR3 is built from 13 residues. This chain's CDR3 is CASSQQGGYEQYF. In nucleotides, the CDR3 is TGTGCCAGCAGTCAACAGGGGGGGTACGAGCAGTACTTC.

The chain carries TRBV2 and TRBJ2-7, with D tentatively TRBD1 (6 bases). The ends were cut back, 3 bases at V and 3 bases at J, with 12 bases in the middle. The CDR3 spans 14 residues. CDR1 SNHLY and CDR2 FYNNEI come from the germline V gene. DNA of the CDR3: TGTGCCAGCAGTGATGCGGACAGACACTACGAGCAGTACTTC. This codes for CASSDADRHYEQYF.

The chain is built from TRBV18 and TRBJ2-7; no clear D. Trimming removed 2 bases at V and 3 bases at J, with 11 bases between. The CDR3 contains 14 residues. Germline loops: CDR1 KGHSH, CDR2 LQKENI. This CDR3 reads CASSPGFPVYEQYF. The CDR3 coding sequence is TGTGCCAGCTCACCAGGGTTCCCAGTCTACGAGCAGTACTTC.

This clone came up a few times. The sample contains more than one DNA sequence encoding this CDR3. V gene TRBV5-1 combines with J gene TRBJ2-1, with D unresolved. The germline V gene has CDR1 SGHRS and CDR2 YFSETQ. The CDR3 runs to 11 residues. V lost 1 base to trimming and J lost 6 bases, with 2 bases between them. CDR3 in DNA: TGCGCCAGCAGCTTGAGCAATGAGCAGTTCTTC. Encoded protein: CASSLSNEQFF.

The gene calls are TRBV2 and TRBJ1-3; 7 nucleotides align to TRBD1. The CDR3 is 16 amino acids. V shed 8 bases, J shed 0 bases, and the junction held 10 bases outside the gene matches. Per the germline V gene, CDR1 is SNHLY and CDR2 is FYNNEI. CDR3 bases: TGTGCCAGCCTCAGGGGGGCAGAAAACTCTGGAAACACCATATATTTT. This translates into CASLRGAENSGNTIYF.

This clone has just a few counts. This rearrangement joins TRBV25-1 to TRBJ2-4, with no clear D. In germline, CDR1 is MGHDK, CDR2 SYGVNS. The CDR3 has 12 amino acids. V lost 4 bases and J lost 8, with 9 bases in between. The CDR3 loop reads CASSVGVDIQYF. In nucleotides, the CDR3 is TGTGCCAGCAGTGTCGGAGTCGACATTCAGTACTTC. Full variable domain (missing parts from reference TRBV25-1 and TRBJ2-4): EADIYQTPRYLVIGTGKKITLECSQTMGHDKMYWYQQDPGMELHLIHYSYGVNSTEKGDLSSESTVSRIRTEHFPLTLESARPSHTSQYLCASSVGVDIQYFGAGTRLSVL.

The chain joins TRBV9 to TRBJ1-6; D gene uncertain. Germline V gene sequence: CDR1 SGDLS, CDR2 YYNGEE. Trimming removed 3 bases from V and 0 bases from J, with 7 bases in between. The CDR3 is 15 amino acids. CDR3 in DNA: TGTGCCAGCAGCGCCATAGGCTCCTATAATTCACCCCTCCACTTT. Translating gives CASSAIGSYNSPLHF.

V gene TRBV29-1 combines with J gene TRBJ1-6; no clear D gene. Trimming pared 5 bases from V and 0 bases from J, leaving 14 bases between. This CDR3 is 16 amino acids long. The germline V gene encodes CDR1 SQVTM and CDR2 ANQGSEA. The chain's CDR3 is CSVSSFKGSYNSPLHF. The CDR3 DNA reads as TGCAGCGTTTCCTCTTTTAAGGGCTCCTATAATTCACCCCTCCACTTT.

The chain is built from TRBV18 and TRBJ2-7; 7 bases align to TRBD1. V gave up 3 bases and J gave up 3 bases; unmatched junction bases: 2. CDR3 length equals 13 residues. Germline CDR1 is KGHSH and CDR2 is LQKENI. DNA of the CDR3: TGTGCCAGCTCACCGGGACAGTACTACGAGCAGTACTTC. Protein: CASSPGQYYEQYF.

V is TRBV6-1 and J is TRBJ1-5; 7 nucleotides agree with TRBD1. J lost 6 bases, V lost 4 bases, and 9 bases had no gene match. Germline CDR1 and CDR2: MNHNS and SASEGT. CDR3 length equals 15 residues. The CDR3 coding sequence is TGTGCCAGCAGTGGACAGGGTGTGAAGGGTCAGCCCCAGCATTTT. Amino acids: CASSGQGVKGQPQHF.

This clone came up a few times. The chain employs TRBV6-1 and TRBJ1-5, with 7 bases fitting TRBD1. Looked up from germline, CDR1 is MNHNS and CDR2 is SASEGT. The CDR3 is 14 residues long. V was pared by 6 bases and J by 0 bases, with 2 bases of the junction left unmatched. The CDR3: CASRTGNSNQPQHF. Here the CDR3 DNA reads TGTGCCAGCAGGACAGGGAATAGCAATCAGCCCCAGCATTTT.

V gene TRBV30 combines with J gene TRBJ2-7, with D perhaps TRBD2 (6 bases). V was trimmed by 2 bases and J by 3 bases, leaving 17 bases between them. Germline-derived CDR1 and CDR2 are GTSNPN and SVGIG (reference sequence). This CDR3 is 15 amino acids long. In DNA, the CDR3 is TGTGCCTGGAGTTCCGGTGGGACCGGGGGCTACGAGCAGTACTTC. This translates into CAWSSGGTGGYEQYF.

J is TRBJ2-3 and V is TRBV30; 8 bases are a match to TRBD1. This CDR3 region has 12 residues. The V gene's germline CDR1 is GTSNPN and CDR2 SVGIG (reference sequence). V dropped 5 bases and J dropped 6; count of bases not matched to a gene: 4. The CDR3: CAWSGGADTQYF. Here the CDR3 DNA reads TGTGCCTGGTCAGGGGGCGCGGATACGCAGTATTTT. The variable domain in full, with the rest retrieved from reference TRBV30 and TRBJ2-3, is SQTIHQWPATLVQPVGSPLSLECTVEGTSNPNLYWYRQAAGRGLQLLFYSVGIGQISSEVPQNLSASRPQDRQFILSSKKLLLSDSGFYLCAWSGGADTQYFGPGTRLTVL.

The CDR3 DNA reads TGTGCCAGCACAGGGGATACGCAGTATTTT. This sequence encodes CASTGDTQYF. V is TRBV9 and J is TRBJ2-3; a weak D match, TRBD1 (5 bases). The CDR3 length is 10 residues. Germline assignment: CDR1 SGDLS and CDR2 YYNGEE. Trimming stripped 6 bases from V and 6 bases from J, with 5 bases between. The full variable domain, completed using reference TRBV9 and TRBJ2-3, is DSGVTQTPKHLITATGQRVTLRCSPRSGDLSVYWYQQSLDQGLQFLIQYYNGEERAKGNILERFSAQQFPDLHSELNLSSLELGDSALYFCASTGDTQYFGPGTRLTVL.

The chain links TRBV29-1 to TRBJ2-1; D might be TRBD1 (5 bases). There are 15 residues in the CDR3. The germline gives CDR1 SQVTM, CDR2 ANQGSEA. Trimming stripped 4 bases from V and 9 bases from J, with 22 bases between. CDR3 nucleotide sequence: TGCAGCGTTGGTTCGGCAGGGTACATCGGTGGTGAGCAGTTCTTC. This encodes CSVGSAGYIGGEQFF.

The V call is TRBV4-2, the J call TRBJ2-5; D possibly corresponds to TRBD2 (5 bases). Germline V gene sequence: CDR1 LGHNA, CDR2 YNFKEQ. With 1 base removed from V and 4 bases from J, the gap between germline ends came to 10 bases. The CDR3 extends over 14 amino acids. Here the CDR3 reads CASSQGPRGETQYF. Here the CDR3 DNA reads TGTGCCAGCAGCCAAGGGCCCCGGGGAGAGACCCAGTACTTC.

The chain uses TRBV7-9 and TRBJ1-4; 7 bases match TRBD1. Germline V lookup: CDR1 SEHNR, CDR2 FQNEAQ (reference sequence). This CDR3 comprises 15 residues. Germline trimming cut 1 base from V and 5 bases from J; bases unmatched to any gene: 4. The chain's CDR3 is CASSLDNRGNEKLFF. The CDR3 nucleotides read TGTGCCAGCAGCTTAGATAACAGGGGAAATGAAAAACTGTTTTTT.

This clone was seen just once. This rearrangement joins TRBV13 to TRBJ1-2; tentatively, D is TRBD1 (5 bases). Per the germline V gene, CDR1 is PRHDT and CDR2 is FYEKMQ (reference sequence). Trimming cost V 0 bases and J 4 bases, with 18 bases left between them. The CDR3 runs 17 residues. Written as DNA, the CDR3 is TGTGCCAGCAGCTTAGGCCGGGGCAGGCAGGGCGGCTATGGCTACACCTTC. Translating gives CASSLGRGRQGGYGYTF.

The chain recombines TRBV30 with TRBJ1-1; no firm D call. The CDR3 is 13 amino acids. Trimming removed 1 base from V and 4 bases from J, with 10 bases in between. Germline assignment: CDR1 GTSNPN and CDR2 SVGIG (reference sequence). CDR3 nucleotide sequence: TGTGCCTGGAGTGAGGATTCCCGCACTGAAGCTTTCTTT. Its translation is CAWSEDSRTEAFF. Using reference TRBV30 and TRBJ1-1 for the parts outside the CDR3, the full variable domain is SQTIHQWPATLVQPVGSPLSLECTVEGTSNPNLYWYRQAAGRGLQLLFYSVGIGQISSEVPQNLSASRPQDRQFILSSKKLLLSDSGFYLCAWSEDSRTEAFFGQGTRLTVV.

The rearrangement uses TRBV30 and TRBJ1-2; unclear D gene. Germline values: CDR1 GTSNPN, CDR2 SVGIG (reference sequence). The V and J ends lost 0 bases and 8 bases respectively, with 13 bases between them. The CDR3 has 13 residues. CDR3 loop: CAWSVVGRRGYTF. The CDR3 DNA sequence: TGTGCCTGGAGTGTAGTAGGGAGGAGAGGCTACACCTTC.

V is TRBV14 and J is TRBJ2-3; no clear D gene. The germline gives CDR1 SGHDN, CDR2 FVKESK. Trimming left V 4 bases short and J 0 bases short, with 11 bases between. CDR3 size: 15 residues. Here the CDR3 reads CASSLQSRSTDTQYF. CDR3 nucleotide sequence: TGTGCCAGCAGCCTACAGTCGAGGAGCACAGATACGCAGTATTTT.

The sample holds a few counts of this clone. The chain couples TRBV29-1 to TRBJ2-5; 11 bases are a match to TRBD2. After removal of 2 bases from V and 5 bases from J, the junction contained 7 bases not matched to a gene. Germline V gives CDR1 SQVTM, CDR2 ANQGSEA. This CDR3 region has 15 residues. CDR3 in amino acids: CSVEKRSGGAETQYF. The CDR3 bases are TGCAGCGTTGAAAAGCGTAGCGGGGGGGCGGAGACCCAGTACTTC. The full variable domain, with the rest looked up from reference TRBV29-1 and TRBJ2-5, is SAVISQKPSRDICQRGTSLTIQCQVDSQVTMMFWYRQQPGQSLTLIATANQGSEATYESGFVIDKFPISRPNLTFSTLTVSNMSPEDSSIYLCSVEKRSGGAETQYFGPGTRLLVL.

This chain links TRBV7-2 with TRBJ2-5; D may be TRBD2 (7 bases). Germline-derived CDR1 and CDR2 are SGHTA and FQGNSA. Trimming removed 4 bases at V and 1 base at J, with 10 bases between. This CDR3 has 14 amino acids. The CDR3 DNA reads TGTGCCAGCAGCTGGGGGGGCGCCCAAGAGACCCAGTACTTC. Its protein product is CASSWGGAQETQYF.

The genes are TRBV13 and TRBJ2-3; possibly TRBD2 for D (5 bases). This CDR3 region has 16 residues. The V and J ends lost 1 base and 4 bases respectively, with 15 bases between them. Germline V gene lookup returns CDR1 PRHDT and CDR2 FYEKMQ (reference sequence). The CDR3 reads CASSLAEARGSDTQYF. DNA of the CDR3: TGTGCCAGCAGCTTAGCAGAGGCTAGAGGGTCAGATACGCAGTATTTT.

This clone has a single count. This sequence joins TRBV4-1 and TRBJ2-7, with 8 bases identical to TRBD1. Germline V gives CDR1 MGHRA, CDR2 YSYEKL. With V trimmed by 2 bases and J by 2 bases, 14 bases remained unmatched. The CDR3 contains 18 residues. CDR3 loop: CASSQQSPVDRVAYEQYF. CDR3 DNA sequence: TGCGCCAGCAGCCAACAAAGTCCGGTGGACAGGGTGGCCTACGAGCAGTACTTC.

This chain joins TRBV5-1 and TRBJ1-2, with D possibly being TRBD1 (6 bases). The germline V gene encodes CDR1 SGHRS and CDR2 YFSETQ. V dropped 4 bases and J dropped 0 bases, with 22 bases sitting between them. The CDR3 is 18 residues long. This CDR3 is CASSKTPQQGRANYGYTF. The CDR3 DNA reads TGCGCCAGCAGCAAAACACCACAACAGGGTCGGGCTAACTATGGCTACACCTTC. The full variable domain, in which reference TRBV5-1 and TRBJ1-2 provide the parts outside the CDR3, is KAGVTQTPRYLIKTRGQQVTLSCSPISGHRSVSWYQQTPGQGLQFLFEYFSETQRNKGNFPGRFSGRQFSNSRSEMNVSTLELGDSALYLCASSKTPQQGRANYGYTFGSGTRLTVV.

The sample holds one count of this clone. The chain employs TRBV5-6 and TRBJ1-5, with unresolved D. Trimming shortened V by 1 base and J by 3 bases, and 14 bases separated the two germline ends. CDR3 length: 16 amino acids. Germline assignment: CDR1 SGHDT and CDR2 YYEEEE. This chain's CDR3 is CASSLMLAAHNQPQHF. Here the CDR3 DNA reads TGTGCCAGCAGCTTGATGTTGGCGGCCCACAATCAGCCCCAGCATTTT.

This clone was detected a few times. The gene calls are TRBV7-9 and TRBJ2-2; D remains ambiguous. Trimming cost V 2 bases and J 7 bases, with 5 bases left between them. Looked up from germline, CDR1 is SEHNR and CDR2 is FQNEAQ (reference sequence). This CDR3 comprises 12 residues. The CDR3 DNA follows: TGTGCCAGCAGCTTATATGTCGGGGAGCTGTTTTTT. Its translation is CASSLYVGELFF.